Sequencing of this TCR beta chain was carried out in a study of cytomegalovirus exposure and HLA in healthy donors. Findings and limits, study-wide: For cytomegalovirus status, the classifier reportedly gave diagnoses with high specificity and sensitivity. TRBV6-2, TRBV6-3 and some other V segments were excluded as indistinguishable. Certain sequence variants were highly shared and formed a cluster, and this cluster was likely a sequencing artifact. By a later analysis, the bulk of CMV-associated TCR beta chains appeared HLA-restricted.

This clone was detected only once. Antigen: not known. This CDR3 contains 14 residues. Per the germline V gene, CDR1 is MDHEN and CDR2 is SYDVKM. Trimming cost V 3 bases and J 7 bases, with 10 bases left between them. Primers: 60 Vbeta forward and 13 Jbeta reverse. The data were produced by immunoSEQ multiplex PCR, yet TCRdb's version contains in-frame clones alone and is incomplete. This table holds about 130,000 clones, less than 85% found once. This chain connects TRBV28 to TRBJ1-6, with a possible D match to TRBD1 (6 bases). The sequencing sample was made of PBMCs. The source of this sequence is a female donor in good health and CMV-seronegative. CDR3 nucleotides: TGTGCCAGCAGTTTGGGGCAGGGGAATTCACCCCTCCACTTT. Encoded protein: CASSLGQGNSPLHF. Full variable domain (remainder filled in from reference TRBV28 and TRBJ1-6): DVKVTQSSRYLVKRTGEKVFLECVQDMDHENMFWYRQDPGLGLRLIYFSYDVKMKEKGDIPEGYSVSREKKERFSLILESASTNQTSMYLCASSLGQGNSPLHFGNGTRLTVT.